This paragraph reports one TCR beta chain. With 8 bases removed from V and 4 bases from J, the gap between germline ends came to 11 bases. This CDR3 region has 12 residues. Germline values: CDR1 MDHEN, CDR2 SYDVKM. The study sequenced TCR beta in blood CD8+ and CD4+ T cells. TEMRA cells were FACS-enriched and CD8+ and CD4+ T cells negatively isolated. This entry comes from a study of CD8 T cells in Susac syndrome. A quantity of roughly 0.5 to 1 ug RNA underwent reverse transcription using random hexamers. TCR beta CDR3 was amplified by immunoSEQ multiplex PCR. This amplification extended across 54 Vbeta and 13 Jbeta segments. TCRdb re-called the immunoSEQ multiplex PCR reads with MiXCR, one entry per CDR3 protein. The sample contains some 160,000 distinct CDR3 sequences, 92% of which appear only once.

Sequencing used CD4+ T cells from PBMCs. The receptor was isolated from a human donor in good health. This chain uses TRBV28 with TRBJ2-5; D is perhaps TRBD2 (5 bases). CDR3 sequence reads: CASQQRAETQYF. CDR3 sequence (DNA): TGTGCCAGCCAGCAGAGGGCAGAGACCCAGTACTTC.